This T cell receptor beta chain is drawn from a study of graft-versus-host responses after intestinal transplantation. Whole-study context: Every recipient had anti-thymocyte globulin induction and about three years of tacrolimus plus steroids.

About this clone itself: Antigen unknown.

The table came from immunoSEQ multiplex PCR; TCRdb's copy has only in-frame clones and leaves some out. This table holds tens of thousands of clones, approximately 94% found once. The CDR3 length is 14 residues. V lost 3 bases to trimming and J lost 8 bases; unmatched junction nucleotides: 7. The germline V gene encodes CDR1 SGHDT and CDR2 YYEEEE. The TCR sequence derives from a human donor who was the organ donor for an intestinal transplant. The chain couples TRBV5-6 to TRBJ2-3, with 9 bases fitting TRBD2. The material sequenced was unstimulated CD4+ T cells sorted from spleen or lymph node cells, taken before transplant. CDR3 region: CASSSKTTSGTQYF. Written as DNA, the CDR3 is TGTGCCAGCAGCTCTAAAACGACTAGCGGTACGCAGTATTTT.